Sequencing of this TCR beta chain was carried out in a study of T cell responses to AZD1222 COVID-19 vaccine. Here immunoSEQ multiplex PCR was the method, and the copy in TCRdb shows in-frame clones only, minus some. The sample lists some 150,000 clones, approximately 90% occurring once. Whole-study findings and limits: Donors, mostly white British, included more females; clonal diversity was possibly underestimated. Unmutated variant regions are reportedly targeted by nearly half of spike-specific TCRs.

This clone appeared many times. Its antigen is undetermined. CDR1 is LGHNA and CDR2 is YNFKEQ in the germline V gene. This CDR3 has 16 residues. V was pared by 0 bases and J by 2 bases, with 11 bases between. The TCR originated in an adult in good health. The sequenced sample was peripheral blood, obtained on day 0 of MenACWY control vaccination. The rearrangement uses TRBV4-2 and TRBJ2-4; perhaps TRBD2 as D (7 bases). Here the CDR3 DNA reads TGTGCCAGCAGCCAAGATTTCGGGGGGCCCAAAAACATTCAGTACTTC. This encodes CASSQDFGGPKNIQYF.